The source of this TCR beta chain is a study of blood T cell repertoires in COVID-19. The overall study: From the United States, Italy and Spain came samples of acute and convalescent COVID-19. PBMCs, B-cell-depleted T cells, or T cells were the source of the cDNA or gDNA that made up the material.

Libraries were prepared by immunoSEQ multiplex PCR; TCRdb keeps only in-frame clonotypes and omits some of them. The data show about 260,000 clones, more than 85% seen once. The CDR3 has 13 amino acids. The germline V gene has CDR1 MNHEY and CDR2 SVGAGI. V was clipped by 10 bases and J by 8 bases; unmatched bases: 8. Sequencing was carried out using peripheral blood. This receptor was obtained from an older woman with COVID-19, enrolled during active disease. This rearrangement joins TRBV6-5 to TRBJ1-2; the match to TRBD1 covers 12 bases. CDR3 protein: CATTGQGAGGYTF. The CDR3 DNA reads as TGTGCCACCACGGGACAGGGGGCTGGAGGCTACACCTTC.